What follows are 28 T cell receptor beta chains derived from one specimen sequenced in a study of T cell repertoires in cytomegalovirus infection. TCRdb re-called the reads through MiXCR, storing one row per CDR3 protein. The sample has roughly 150,000 distinct CDR3 sequences, 20% to 25% seen once; the top ten hold 25%. These receptors have no known antigen. Sequencing was performed on CD8+ T cells from cultured PBMCs, taken from culture after CMV antigen stimulation. All receptors come from a human donor in good health (CMV status not recorded). Some clones in this sample may be carry-over from other donors' samples.

This clonotype has more than one count but fewer than ten. This sequence joins TRBV6-1 and TRBJ2-3, with unresolved D. Germline V lookup: CDR1 MNHNS, CDR2 SASEGT. The CDR3 totals 11 residues. Deletions cut 8 bases from V and 7 bases from J, with 10 bases between. The CDR3: CASPTANTQYF. The CDR3 DNA follows: TGTGCCAGCCCCACGGCTAATACGCAGTATTTT.

This clonotype occurred a few times. The J gene is TRBJ2-3, the V gene TRBV12-3 or TRBV12-4; unclear D gene. The CDR3 is made up of 15 amino acids. Trimming left V 3 bases short and J 6 bases short, with 16 bases between. The CDR3 DNA is TGTGCCAGCAGTTTTGGCCGGGCCCGCAGCGATACGCAGTATTTT. It specifies CASSFGRARSDTQYF.

This clonotype showed up just a few times. The chain has TRBV28 and TRBJ2-3; perhaps TRBD1 as D (6 bases). The germline V and J ends were trimmed by 4 bases and 2 bases, with 25 bases remaining between them. CDR3 size: 19 residues. Looked up from germline, CDR1 is MDHEN and CDR2 is SYDVKM. This CDR3 reads CASSSSRFGDTNPTDTQYF. The CDR3 DNA reads as TGTGCCAGCAGTTCATCCCGTTTCGGGGACACCAATCCCACAGATACGCAGTATTTT.

The chain has TRBV12-3 or TRBV12-4 and TRBJ1-2; weak D call: TRBD1 (6 bases). The CDR3 is 13 residues long. V lost 5 bases and J lost 5, with 12 bases in between. CDR3 residues: CASSPGQPYGYTF. Here the CDR3 DNA reads TGTGCCAGCAGTCCCGGACAGCCTTATGGCTACACCTTC.

The J gene is TRBJ2-1, the V gene TRBV24-1; 8 bases map to TRBD1. The CDR3 sequence is 14 residues long. Germline CDR1 and CDR2: KGHDR and SFDVKD. The J segment lost 6 bases and the V segment lost 6 bases, leaving 6 bases of the junction unmatched. The CDR3: CATSRTGLPNEQFF. The CDR3 DNA reads as TGTGCCACCAGTAGGACAGGGCTCCCCAATGAGCAGTTCTTC.

The chain uses TRBV4-1 and TRBJ1-6; D perhaps matches TRBD1 (5 bases). CDR3 size: 15 residues. Between the trimmed V and J ends, which lost 0 bases and 5 bases, there was a span of 8 bases. The germline V gene encodes CDR1 MGHRA and CDR2 YSYEKL. CDR3 in amino acids: CASSQDSGNNSPLHF. The CDR3 DNA reads TGCGCCAGCAGCCAAGATTCAGGGAATAATTCACCCCTCCACTTT.

The chain has TRBV25-1 and TRBJ2-5; TRBD1 agrees at 7 bases. From germline, CDR1 is MGHDK and CDR2 SYGVNS. This CDR3 is 16 amino acids long. Trimming took 7 bases from V and 5 from J; bases not matched to a gene: 16. The CDR3 is CASKSLIRQGGETQYF. The CDR3 bases are TGTGCCAGCAAATCGCTGATAAGACAGGGCGGGGAGACCCAGTACTTC.

The rearrangement joins TRBV28 to TRBJ2-3, with 12 bases fitting TRBD2. The CDR3 has 16 residues. In germline, CDR1 is MDHEN, CDR2 SYDVKM. The trim removed 4 bases at V and 2 bases at J, leaving 4 bases unmatched. CDR3 residues: CASSWTSGAHTDTQYF. DNA for the CDR3: TGTGCCAGCAGTTGGACTAGCGGGGCTCACACAGATACGCAGTATTTT.

This chain uses TRBV4-1 with TRBJ2-7, with D possibly being TRBD2 (6 bases). Trimming removed 0 bases at V and 0 bases at J, with 12 bases between. CDR3 length: 16 residues. Per germline, CDR1 MGHRA and CDR2 YSYEKL. CDR3 bases: TGCGCCAGCAGCCAAGAGGAGGGCTTTAGCTCCTACGAGCAGTACTTC. This codes for CASSQEEGFSSYEQYF.

The chain recombines TRBV12-3 or TRBV12-4 with TRBJ1-5, with 7 positions matching TRBD1. This CDR3 is 16 amino acids long. V trimming: 6 bases; J trimming: 0 bases; junction bases outside the gene matches: 8. The chain's CDR3 is CASSGTEDYSNQPQHF. CDR3 nucleotides: TGTGCCAGCAGCGGGACAGAAGATTATAGCAATCAGCCCCAGCATTTT.

By share of the sample, this clonotype is large (0.1 to 1%). This sequence joins TRBV20-1 and TRBJ2-1; D unclear. V was cut by 5 bases and J by 7 bases, with 6 bases left in between. CDR1 is DFQATT, CDR2 SNEGSKA, per germline (reference sequence). CDR3 size: 10 residues. The CDR3 bases are TGCAGTGCTCAAGAAAATGAGCAGTTCTTC. It is translated as CSAQENEQFF.

The chain combines TRBV7-4 with TRBJ1-5; D remains unclear. CDR1 is SGHVT, CDR2 SQSDAQ, per germline. Deletions cut 6 bases from V and 0 bases from J, with 12 bases between. The CDR3 consists of 15 residues. The CDR3 loop reads CASRDQPYSNQPQHF. DNA for the CDR3: TGTGCCAGCAGGGATCAGCCGTATAGCAATCAGCCCCAGCATTTT.

The rearrangement uses TRBV9 and TRBJ2-6; D remains ambiguous. The CDR3 loop spans 13 amino acids. Germline values: CDR1 SGDLS, CDR2 YYNGEE. V was cut by 0 bases and J by 4 bases, with 2 bases left in between. The CDR3 DNA reads TGTGCCAGCAGCGTAGGGGGGGCCAACGTCCTGACTTTC. The encoded protein is CASSVGGANVLTF.

This clonotype was recorded a few times. This chain uses TRBV29-1 with TRBJ1-3, with a tentative D call TRBD1 (5 bases). Germline-derived CDR1 and CDR2 are SQVTM and ANQGSEA. CDR3 length equals 15 residues. V lost 7 bases and J 2 bases, leaving 18 bases between the germline ends. This chain's CDR3 is CSGVKGDSAGNTIYF. CDR3 coding DNA: TGCAGCGGTGTAAAAGGGGATTCTGCTGGAAACACCATATATTTT.

J is TRBJ1-2 and V is TRBV7-6; maybe TRBD1 (6 bases). V lost 3 bases to trimming and J lost 0 bases, with 14 bases between them. Germline V gives CDR1 SGHVS, CDR2 FNYEAQ. The CDR3 loop spans 16 amino acids. Here the CDR3 DNA reads TGTGCCAGCAGCTTCTCACAGGACAGTCCTAACTATGGCTACACCTTC. Translation gives CASSFSQDSPNYGYTF.

This clonotype was found a few times. The gene calls are TRBV7-9 and TRBJ2-7; the match to TRBD1 covers 7 bases. J was trimmed by 6 bases and V by 4 bases; bases with no gene match: 6. This CDR3 has 13 residues. Germline V lookup: CDR1 SEHNR, CDR2 FQNEAQ (reference sequence). In nucleotides, the CDR3 is TGTGCCAGCAGCTACGGGACAGCCTCCGAGCAGTACTTC. It specifies CASSYGTASEQYF.

In its sample, this clonotype was seen a few times. V is TRBV28 and J is TRBJ1-1; D is unclear. V was cut by 7 bases and J by 5 bases, with 17 bases left in between. The CDR3 length is 14 residues. Germline CDR1 reads MDHEN; CDR2 reads SYDVKM. CDR3 loop: CASTLTGGDTEAFF. For the CDR3, the DNA is TGTGCCAGCACCCTGACGGGTGGGGATACTGAAGCTTTCTTT.

This clonotype was recorded a few times. This chain connects TRBV7-9 to TRBJ1-3, with D uncertain. The CDR3 contains 17 residues. Germline V gene data show CDR1 as SEHNR and CDR2 as FQNEAQ (reference sequence). The germline V and J ends were trimmed by 5 bases and 0 bases, with 17 bases remaining between them. CDR3 protein: CASSPGDSRISGNTIYF. The CDR3, as DNA: TGTGCCAGCAGCCCTGGTGATAGTAGAATCTCTGGAAACACCATATATTTT.

This clonotype has more than one count but fewer than ten. The chain is built from TRBV6-1 and TRBJ1-2, with D uncertain. V lost 2 bases, J lost 3 bases, and 16 bases lay in between. The CDR3 is 16 residues long. Germline V gene data show CDR1 as MNHNS and CDR2 as SASEGT. The CDR3 is CASSEPARASYYGYTF. In DNA form, the CDR3 reads TGTGCCAGCAGTGAACCCGCCCGGGCCAGCTACTATGGCTACACCTTC.

The chain carries TRBV20-1 and TRBJ1-5, with D hard to call. This CDR3 spans 15 amino acids. V was shortened by 1 base and J by 0 bases, with 10 bases between the two germline ends. Per germline, CDR1 DFQATT and CDR2 SNEGSKA (reference sequence). CDR3 loop: CSARVEGYSNQPQHF. CDR3 nucleotide sequence: TGCAGTGCTAGAGTGGAGGGATATAGCAATCAGCCCCAGCATTTT.

This clonotype has a handful of counts. The V call is TRBV6-2 or TRBV6-3, the J call TRBJ2-1, with D possibly being TRBD1 (5 bases). Germline V gives CDR1 MNHEY, CDR2 SVGEGT. The V end was cut by 0 bases, the J end by 0 bases, with 9 bases between. The CDR3 totals 16 residues. Written as DNA, the CDR3 is TGTGCCAGCAGTTACTCGGACATTAGCTCCTACAATGAGCAGTTCTTC. Its protein is CASSYSDISSYNEQFF.

This clonotype was seen more than once but under ten times. The CDR3, as DNA: TGCGCCAGCAGCTCACGGACTAGCGAGGTACGAGATACGCAGTATTTT. This sequence encodes CASSSRTSEVRDTQYF. The J gene is TRBJ2-3, the V gene TRBV5-1, with 9 bases that match TRBD2. The junction had 10 bases not matched to a gene; V was cut back by 3 bases and J by 5 bases. This CDR3 is 16 amino acids long. Looked up from germline, CDR1 is SGHRS and CDR2 is YFSETQ.

The chain joins TRBV7-8 to TRBJ1-1, with D unclear. V lost 7 bases and J lost 0, with 9 bases in between. Germline lookup yields CDR1 SGHVS and CDR2 FQNEAQ. The CDR3 is 13 residues long. The CDR3 coding sequence is TGTGCCAGCACCTTCGGGATGAACACTGAAGCTTTCTTT. It codes for CASTFGMNTEAFF.

The chain carries TRBV7-8 and TRBJ2-5; 9 bases are a match to TRBD1. Losses at the gene ends were 4 bases for V and 4 bases for J; bases not matched to a gene: 4. This CDR3 is 14 amino acids long. Germline CDR1 SGHVS, CDR2 FQNEAQ. The CDR3 here is CASSYGQGLETQYF. Written as DNA, the CDR3 is TGTGCCAGCAGCTACGGACAGGGGTTAGAGACCCAGTACTTC.

The chain recombines TRBV12-5 with TRBJ2-1; 7 bases agree with TRBD1. This CDR3 has 12 residues. In germline, CDR1 is LGHNT, CDR2 FRNRAP. J was trimmed by 8 bases and V by 5 bases; bases with no gene match: 3. The CDR3 nucleotides read TGTGCTAGTGGTCAACAGGGGTATGAGCAGTTCTTC. This translates into CASGQQGYEQFF. The full variable domain, in which reference TRBV12-5 and TRBJ2-1 provide the parts outside the CDR3, is DARVTQTPRHKVTEMGQEVTMRCQPILGHNTVFWYRQTMMQGLELLAYFRNRAPLDDSGMPKDRFSAEMPDATLATLKIQPSEPRDSAVYFCASGQQGYEQFFGPGTRLTVL.

This sequence joins TRBV6-6 and TRBJ2-7; D uncertain. Germline CDR1 MNHNY, CDR2 SVGAGI (reference sequence). Between the trimmed V and J ends, which lost 5 bases and 2 bases, there was a span of 16 bases. This CDR3 contains 15 residues. DNA of the CDR3: TGTGCCAGCAGTGATTTTATGGGGTCCGCCTACGAGCAGTACTTC. Translation gives CASSDFMGSAYEQYF.

The V and J genes are TRBV7-2 and TRBJ2-7; no clear D. The CDR3 is made up of 14 amino acids. CDR1 is SGHTA and CDR2 is FQGNSA in the germline V gene. V was trimmed by 5 bases and J by 2 bases, leaving 13 bases between them. The CDR3 reads CASSLRYGPYEQYF. CDR3 bases: TGTGCCAGCAGCCTCCGGTACGGGCCCTACGAGCAGTACTTC. Based on the CDR3 plus reference TRBV7-2 and TRBJ2-7, the full variable domain is GAGVSQSPSNKVTEKGKDVELRCDPISGHTALYWYRQSLGQGLEFLIYFQGNSAPDKSGLPSDRFSAERTGGSVSTLTIQRTQQEDSAVYLCASSLRYGPYEQYFGPGTRLTVT.

In its sample, this clonotype was seen many times. This chain links TRBV7-2 with TRBJ1-5; possibly TRBD1 for D (5 bases). The CDR3 length is 16 residues. V dropped 2 bases and J dropped 3 bases, with 14 bases sitting between them. Per the germline V gene, CDR1 is SGHTA and CDR2 is FQGNSA. The CDR3 loop reads CASSLSSRGANQPQHF. The CDR3 DNA reads TGTGCCAGCAGCTTATCCTCACGGGGCGCCAATCAGCCCCAGCATTTT.